The clone carrying this T cell receptor (beta chain) has just a few counts. Antigen unknown. This record comes from a study of beta chain features in type 1 diabetes. Study observations and caveats: It was possible that PCR favored shorter templates, equally so in patients and controls.

Expressed TCRB transcripts were sequenced after all isolated RNA was converted to cDNA. TCRdb's copy holds only in-frame clones and misses some; the assay was immunoSEQ multiplex PCR. The sample yields about 15,000 clones, around two fifths seen once. The V gene's germline CDR1 is SQVTM and CDR2 ANQGSEA. This CDR3 is 15 amino acids long. After removal of 4 bases from V and 3 bases from J, the junction contained 8 bases not matched to a gene. The sample was stem cell memory CD4+ T cells from blood. The sequence was collected from a woman between 40 and 55 years old in good health. V gene TRBV29-1 combines with J gene TRBJ1-4; 7 nucleotides match TRBD1. The CDR3 is CSVGAHRGSNEKLFF. CDR3 bases: TGCAGCGTTGGGGCCCACAGGGGATCTAATGAAAAACTGTTTTTT.